Listed below are T cell receptor beta chains from one sample, sequenced in a study of early stage breast cancer tumors. The method was immunoSEQ multiplex PCR; TCRdb's version includes in-frame clones alone and lacks a portion of them. The sample shows tens of thousands of clones, roughly 83% of them seen only once. Input material: blood. These receptor sequences come from a person aged 50 to 59 with breast cancer. CDR3s leave out the opening cysteine and the closing phenylalanine or tryptophan.

v_call	j_call	cdr3_aa
TRBV6-4	TRBJ2-2	ARMTETGELF
TRBV1	TRBJ1-5	TSTTRGLKRNQPQH
TRBV11-2	TRBJ2-7	ASSLGAASYEQY
TRBV15	TRBJ2-7	ATSRDGSSYEQY
TRBV6-1	TRBJ2-7	ASSESYEQY
TRBV2	TRBJ1-5	ASRWQDHQPQH
TRBV10-3	TRBJ1-5	AISETGQQYQPQH
TRBV30	TRBJ1-3	AWSVLAVGNTIY
TRBV7-2	TRBJ1-3	ASSLWPGAAYTIY
TRBV6-1	TRBJ2-7	ASSEGTGTYEQY
TRBV11-2	TRBJ2-1	ASSISSGRSYNEQF
TRBV11-2	TRBJ2-3	ASSSGTRRRDTQY
TRBV9	TRBJ2-3	ASSGPRGASTDTQY
TRBV7-2	TRBJ2-5	ASSETRGGRETQY
TRBV10-3	TRBJ2-5	AISDGASGEGETQY
TRBV5-1	TRBJ2-1	ASSLGRLAEGNEQF
TRBV19	TRBJ1-2	ASRPFEEANYGYT
TRBV7-3	TRBJ2-3	ASSLGTTDTQY
TRBV2	TRBJ2-2	ASSFEYANTGELF
TRBV10-3	TRBJ2-2	AISTGTSVNTGELF
TRBV7-3	TRBJ2-1	ASSLTATGLYNEQF
TRBV9	TRBJ1-1	ASSVGGGGQGEAF
TRBV30	TRBJ1-3	AWRVRGLVGNTIY
TRBV5-1	TRBJ2-6	ASSLTIVGANVLT